The next 29 T cell receptor gamma chains were all read from a single sample in a study of Vδ1+ human thymocytes. Study-level points and caveats: In the thymus, TRG and TRD repertoires looked highly polyclonal with Gaussian CDR3 lengths.

The template was reverse-transcribed extracted RNA. CDR3 amplicons came from multiplex PCR with pooled V-gene forward and constant-region reverse primers. TCRdb applied CATT to the multiplex PCR reads for clone calling. The profile covers about 23,000 gamma-chain clones, with around 13% appearing a single time and about 1.9% taken by the ten largest. Their cognate antigens are unknown. Source material: Vdelta1+ gamma-delta thymocytes from the thymus. The subset is: FACS-sorted CD3+ TCRalphabeta- TCRVdelta1+ TCRVdelta2- thymocytes. Receptors were obtained from a child under two years old who had congenital heart surgery.

This clone showed up just a few times. Just one base apart from a much larger clone, this may be a read error. The chain links TRGV3 to TRGJ1 or TRGJ2. The J segment lost 5 bases and the V segment lost 0 bases, leaving 4 bases of the junction unmatched. Germline values: CDR1 VTNTFY, CDR2 YDVSTARD (reference sequence). CDR3 length: 13 amino acids. The CDR3, as DNA: TGTGCCACCTGGGACAGGCGTGATTATAAGAAACTCTTT. Protein product: CATWDRRDYKKLF.

This chain links TRGV8 with TRGJ1 or TRGJ2. The V gene end was trimmed by 3 bases and the J gene end by 4 bases; junction bases not matched to a gene: 6. Germline loops: CDR1 VENAVY, CDR2 YDSYNSRV. CDR3 length equals 13 residues. CDR3 sequence reads: CATWDQGYYKKLF. The DNA for the CDR3 is TGTGCCACCTGGGATCAGGGGTATTATAAGAAACTCTTT.

The genes are TRGV5P and TRGJ1 or TRGJ2. TRGV5P is noted as a pseudogene. This CDR3 contains 11 residues. The CDR3 DNA is TGTGCCACCTGGTCATATTATAAGAAACTCTTT. Translated: CATWSYYKKLF.

This clone was detected a few times. The rearrangement joins TRGV2 to TRGJ1 or TRGJ2. This CDR3 region has 14 residues. Trimming at V came to 4 bases and at J to 4 bases, leaving 10 bases not matched to a gene. CDR1 EGSNGY and CDR2 YDSYNSKV come from the germline V gene. CDR3 region: CATWDGRSYYKKLF. The CDR3 coding sequence is TGTGCCACCTGGGATGGGCGAAGCTATTATAAGAAACTCTTT.

The rearrangement uses TRGV4 and TRGJP2. The germline V gene encodes CDR1 EGSTGY and CDR2 YDSYTSSV. This CDR3 has 15 residues. Trimming took 6 bases from V and 1 from J; bases not matched to a gene: 8. The CDR3 loop is CATWNVLSSDWIKTF. For the CDR3, the DNA is TGTGCCACCTGGAATGTCCTTAGTAGTGATTGGATCAAGACGTTT.

This clone was found a few times. The chain recombines TRGV2 with TRGJ1 or TRGJ2. The junction had 7 bases not matched to a gene; V was cut back by 0 bases and J by 5 bases. The CDR3 contains 14 residues. Germline lookup yields CDR1 EGSNGY and CDR2 YDSYNSKV. The CDR3 DNA reads TGTGCCACCTGGGACGGGCCATCGGATTATAAGAAACTCTTT. Translation gives CATWDGPSDYKKLF.

A few counts support this clone. The chain couples TRGV9 to TRGJP2. Trimming at V came to 0 bases and at J to 5 bases, leaving 9 bases not matched to a gene. CDR3 size: 16 residues. Germline CDR1 GITISATS, CDR2 ISYDGTV (reference sequence). The CDR3 DNA follows: TGTGCCTTGTGGGAGGTGCACGCGGAGAGTGATTGGATCAAGACGTTT. Its protein product is CALWEVHAESDWIKTF.

The rearrangement links TRGV5 to TRGJ1 or TRGJ2. The CDR3 is 15 residues long. Germline assignment: CDR1 VINAFY and CDR2 YDVSNSKD. Trimming cost V 0 bases and J 3 bases; bases outside gene matches: 8. The CDR3 protein is CATWDRPEGYYKKLF. The CDR3, as DNA: TGTGCCACCTGGGACAGGCCCGAGGGTTATTATAAGAAACTCTTT.

J is TRGJP1 and V is TRGV8. The germline V gene encodes CDR1 VENAVY and CDR2 YDSYNSRV. CDR3 length: 17 amino acids. V lost 2 bases to trimming and J lost 0 bases; unmatched junction nucleotides: 9. CDR3 nucleotides: TGTGCCACCTGGGATACTCCCCCTTATACCACTGGTTGGTTCAAGATATTT. Translation: CATWDTPPYTTGWFKIF.

In its sample, this clone was seen once. The chain uses TRGV3 and TRGJ1 or TRGJ2. V lost 0 bases to trimming and J lost 9 bases; unmatched junction nucleotides: 20. The CDR3 sequence is 17 residues long. Looked up from germline, CDR1 is VTNTFY and CDR2 is YDVSTARD (reference sequence). The CDR3 spells CATWDRPGQDGATKKLF. The CDR3 DNA is TGTGCCACCTGGGACAGGCCGGGACAAGACGGGGCCACTAAGAAACTCTTT.

A few counts support this clone. The rearrangement joins TRGV4 to TRGJ1 or TRGJ2. CDR1 is EGSTGY and CDR2 is YDSYTSSV in the germline V gene. V lost 10 bases to trimming and J lost 0 bases; unmatched junction nucleotides: 6. The CDR3 covers 12 residues. The CDR3 loop reads CATPMNYYKKLF. CDR3 sequence (DNA): TGTGCCACTCCCATGAATTATTATAAGAAACTCTTT.

As concerns this clone: Other nucleotide sequences from this sample produce the same CDR3. V gene TRGV9 combines with J gene TRGJ1 or TRGJ2. V dropped 5 bases and J dropped 4; count of bases not matched to a gene: 2. The CDR3 spans 11 residues. Germline loops: CDR1 GITISATS, CDR2 ISYDGTV (reference sequence). CDR3 in amino acids: CALWVYYKKLF. The CDR3 DNA sequence: TGTGCCTTGTGGGTGTATTATAAGAAACTCTTT.

This clone was recorded a few times. TCRdb attributes to this sequence the protein of a much larger clone, which differs from the DNA translation at residue 5; a read error is likely, and the protein displayed is translated from the DNA. Within the sample, other DNA sequences also encode this same CDR3. V is TRGV4 and J is TRGJ1 or TRGJ2. The germline CDR1 and CDR2 sequences are EGSTGY and YDSYTSSV. This CDR3 is built from 11 residues. J gave up 7 bases and V 5 bases, and 5 bases lay outside the gene matches. CDR3 in DNA: TGTGCCACCTGGGGCAACTATAAGAAACTCTTT. Translated, it gives CATWGNYKKLF.

Concerning this clone: Other nucleotide sequences in the sample specify the same CDR3. The gene calls are TRGV2 and TRGJ1 or TRGJ2. Trimming cost V 0 bases and J 1 base; bases outside gene matches: 3. Germline V CDR1 and CDR2: EGSNGY, YDSYNSKV. The CDR3 is made up of 14 amino acids. CDR3 in amino acids: CATWDGLNYYKKLF. The CDR3, as DNA: TGTGCCACCTGGGACGGGCTTAATTATTATAAGAAACTCTTT.

The chain employs TRGV5 and TRGJ1 or TRGJ2. The CDR3 has 15 residues. The J segment lost 3 bases and the V segment lost 1 base, leaving 9 bases of the junction unmatched. CDR1 VINAFY and CDR2 YDVSNSKD come from the germline V gene. The CDR3 DNA sequence: TGTGCCACCTGGGACAGCCGGCCTATTTATTATAAGAAACTCTTT. It translates to CATWDSRPIYYKKLF.

This chain links TRGV3 with TRGJ1 or TRGJ2. The V gene's germline CDR1 is VTNTFY and CDR2 YDVSTARD (reference sequence). The length of the CDR3 is 11 residues. With 1 base clipped from V and 12 bases from J, the junction kept 6 bases outside the gene matches. This CDR3 is CATWDRMGKLF. The DNA for the CDR3 is TGTGCCACCTGGGACAGAATGGGGAAACTCTTT.

A remark on this clone: A read error may be the cause here, since a much bigger clone is one base away. The chain joins TRGV5 to TRGJ1 or TRGJ2. Germline loops: CDR1 VINAFY, CDR2 YDVSNSKD. This CDR3 has 12 residues. J lost 5 bases, V lost 3 bases, and 4 bases had no gene match. As DNA, the CDR3 is TGTGCCACCTGGGACTGGCATTATAAGAAACTCTTT. It yields the protein CATWDWHYKKLF.

As for this clone: The sample holds other DNA sequences that translate to the same CDR3. This chain joins TRGV4 and TRGJ1 or TRGJ2. Unmatched junction bases numbered 4, after V lost 3 bases and J lost 8 bases. Germline V gene sequence: CDR1 EGSTGY, CDR2 YDSYTSSV. The length of the CDR3 is 11 residues. CDR3 sequence (DNA): TGTGCCACCTGGGATCGAAATAAGAAACTCTTT. Protein sequence: CATWDRNKKLF.

This chain connects TRGV2 to TRGJ1 or TRGJ2. CDR3 length: 11 amino acids. The germline gives CDR1 EGSNGY, CDR2 YDSYNSKV. Unmatched junction bases numbered 5, after V lost 0 bases and J lost 12 bases. The CDR3 DNA follows: TGTGCCACCTGGGACGGGCCGACGAAACTCTTT. It encodes CATWDGPTKLF.

This chain uses TRGV4 with TRGJ1 or TRGJ2. Germline values: CDR1 EGSTGY, CDR2 YDSYTSSV. The length of the CDR3 is 16 residues. Germline trimming cut 8 bases from V and 0 bases from J; bases unmatched to any gene: 16. CDR3 bases: TGTGCCACCTTTAAGGTCAAAGCATTGAATTATTATAAGAAACTCTTT. This codes for CATFKVKALNYYKKLF.

The chain has TRGV9 and TRGJP1. The germline V gene has CDR1 GITISATS and CDR2 ISYDGTV (reference sequence). V gave up 6 bases and J gave up 0 bases; unmatched junction bases: 7. The CDR3 covers 15 residues. In nucleotides, the CDR3 is TGTGCCTTGTGGTCCCTTTATACCACTGGTTGGTTCAAGATATTT. It yields the protein CALWSLYTTGWFKIF.

This sequence joins TRGV9 and TRGJ1 or TRGJ2. Trimming cost V 5 bases and J 8 bases; bases outside gene matches: 6. CDR1 and CDR2 (germline): GITISATS, ISYDGTV (reference sequence). The CDR3 sequence is 11 residues long. The CDR3 loop reads CALWVPNKKLF. DNA for the CDR3: TGTGCCTTGTGGGTGCCCAATAAGAAACTCTTT.

About this clone: Its ends do not fully match the called genes, so a read error is possible. The genes are TRGV9 and TRGJ1 or TRGJ2. CDR3 length: 9 residues. The V gene's germline CDR1 is GITISATS and CDR2 ISYDGTV (reference sequence). CDR3 region: CALWQQYTF. CDR3 DNA: TGTGCCTTGTGGCAGCAATATACTTTT.

This clone was picked up a small number of times. This chain joins TRGV9 and TRGJ1 or TRGJ2. V was clipped by 4 bases and J by 3 bases; unmatched bases: 6. This CDR3 is built from 13 residues. The germline V gene has CDR1 GITISATS and CDR2 ISYDGTV (reference sequence). The CDR3, as DNA: TGTGCCTTGTGGGACCGCGTTTATTATAAGAAACTCTTT. This gives the protein CALWDRVYYKKLF.

This clone showed up just a few times. A much larger clone lies a single base off, so this may be a read error. V and J are TRGV4 and TRGJ1 or TRGJ2. The V gene end was trimmed by 4 bases and the J gene end by 0 bases; junction bases not matched to a gene: 3. This CDR3 spans 13 amino acids. Looked up from germline, CDR1 is EGSTGY and CDR2 is YDSYTSSV. The CDR3 loop is CATWDMNYYKKLF. For the CDR3, the DNA is TGTGCCACCTGGGACATGAATTATTATAAGAAACTCTTT.

This clone was counted between two and nine times. A read error is possible here, since a much larger clone lies one base away. Other nucleotide sequences in the sample specify the same CDR3. The chain couples TRGV2 to TRGJ1 or TRGJ2. The CDR3 sequence is 12 residues long. Germline-derived CDR1 and CDR2 are EGSNGY and YDSYNSKV. Trimming took 0 bases from V and 7 from J; bases not matched to a gene: 3. As DNA, the CDR3 is TGTGCCACCTGGGACGGGGGGTATAAGAAACTCTTT. Amino acids: CATWDGGYKKLF.

In the case of this clone: One end of the junction does not line up with germline, which may come from a read error. The chain recombines TRGV9 with TRGJ1 or TRGJ2. CDR1 GITISATS and CDR2 ISYDGTV come from the germline V gene (reference sequence). CDR3 length: 18 residues. CDR3 bases: TGTGCCTTGTGGGAGGTGCAATGGGGGGGCCTCAATTATTATAAGATACTCTTT. Amino acid sequence: CALWEVQWGGLNYYKILF.

Remarks on this clone: Its ends do not fully match the called genes, so a read error is possible. The same CDR3 also results from other DNA sequences found in this sample. The gene calls are TRGV8 and TRGJ1 or TRGJ2. CDR1 VENAVY and CDR2 YDSYNSRV come from the germline V gene. This CDR3 is built from 9 residues. The CDR3 DNA is TGCGCCACCTGGGGGAAGAAACTCTTT. This codes for CATWGKKLF.

This clone was detected a few times. This chain links TRGV8 with TRGJP1. The V segment lost 6 bases and the J segment 9 bases; nucleotides outside the gene matches: 1. The V gene's germline CDR1 is VENAVY and CDR2 YDSYNSRV. This CDR3 contains 10 residues. CDR3 region: CATWSWFKIF. CDR3 DNA sequence: TGTGCCACCTGGAGTTGGTTCAAGATATTT.